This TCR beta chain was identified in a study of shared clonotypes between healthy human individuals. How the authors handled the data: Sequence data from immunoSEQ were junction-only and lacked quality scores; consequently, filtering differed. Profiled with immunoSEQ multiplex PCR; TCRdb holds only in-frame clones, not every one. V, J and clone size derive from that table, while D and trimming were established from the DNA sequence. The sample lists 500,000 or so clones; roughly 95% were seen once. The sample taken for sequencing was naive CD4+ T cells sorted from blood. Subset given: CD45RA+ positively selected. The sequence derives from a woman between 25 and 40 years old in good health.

CDR3 sequence reads: CASSWGQSATNEKLFF. The CDR3 nucleotides are TGTGCCAGCAGCTGGGGACAGAGCGCAACTAATGAAAAACTGTTTTTT. The rearrangement joins TRBV5-6 to TRBJ1-4, with 7 bases lining up with TRBD1. The CDR3 contains 16 residues. Per the germline V gene, CDR1 is SGHDT and CDR2 is YYEEEE. V was pared by 3 bases and J by 0 bases, with 5 bases of the junction left unmatched.